This T cell receptor beta chain was captured by sequencing in a study of blood T cell repertoires in COVID-19. Study context: Acute and convalescent COVID-19 specimens originated in the United States, Italy and Spain. The cDNA or gDNA used as material had been derived from T cells, B-cell-depleted T cells, or PBMCs.

V lost 3 bases and J lost 8, with 10 bases in between. Germline V gives CDR1 LGHNT, CDR2 FRNRAP. CDR3 length: 13 amino acids. Only in-frame clones appear in the TCRdb table, and some are missing; sequencing was by immunoSEQ multiplex PCR. The sample includes approximately 300,000 clones, roughly nine tenths of them seen just once. The sequence derives from a woman aged 25 to 45 with COVID-19, enrolled during active disease. The sequencing input was peripheral blood. V usage is TRBV12-5 and J usage is TRBJ2-2, with D maybe TRBD1 (5 bases). For the CDR3, the DNA is TGTGCTAGTGGTTTATCGAACAGGGGGGAGCTGTTTTTT. This gives the protein CASGLSNRGELFF.